Here is one TCR beta chain with its context. The data are from a study of blood T cell repertoires in COVID-19. Study-level background: Specimens from acute and convalescent COVID-19 originated in the United States, Italy and Spain. T cells, B-cell-depleted T cells, or PBMCs supplied cDNA or gDNA.

Methods used by the authors: The authors estimated nucleated cell counts from reference gene primer amplification. Produced via immunoSEQ multiplex PCR; TCRdb's table is partial and in-frame only. The DNA gave D and trimming, while V, J and clone size come from that table. The data contain about 210,000 clones, over 70% of them singletons. The J segment lost 9 bases and the V segment lost 5 bases, leaving 5 bases of the junction unmatched. This CDR3 region has 13 residues. Germline CDR1 and CDR2: WNHNN and SYGVQD (reference sequence). J is TRBJ1-1 and V is TRBV10-1; 11 bases map to TRBD1. This TCR derives from a woman in her fifties or sixties with acute or convalescent COVID-19. The sample was peripheral blood. The CDR3 sequence is CASSWTGGEKAFF. CDR3 nucleotides: TGCGCCAGCAGTTGGACAGGGGGCGAAAAAGCTTTCTTT.